The present T cell receptor beta chain was sequenced within a study of prognosis after radiotherapy for stage I lung cancer. About the study: Participants consisted of stage I non-small cell lung cancer patients, who were enrolled between 2018 and January 2019. With about a dozen men and roughly six women, the cohort's median age was approximately 74 years, range roughly 50–84. The radiotherapy was SBRT split into 3 to 5 fractions, giving a biologically effective dose of at least 100 Gy. Study-wide results and limits: Differing TRBV and TRBJ gene usage was reportedly seen between patients with and without metastases.

This CDR3 contains 12 residues. Between the trimmed V and J ends, which lost 9 bases and 10 bases, there was a span of 18 bases. Germline-derived CDR1 and CDR2 are LNHDA and SQIVND (reference sequence). There are many counts of this clonotype. What it binds is not known. With two-round multiplex PCR, TCR beta CDR3 sequences were amplified from genomic DNA. Used in first-round PCR were primers specific to each TRBV and TRBJ gene. TCRdb reprocessed the multiplex PCR reads with MiXCR, giving one entry per CDR3 protein. The sample comprises 25,000 to 35,000 distinct CDR3 sequences, roughly 49% of which are singletons, and 15% to 20% rests with the top ten.

The clonotype originates from a donor at least 50 years old with non-small cell lung cancer. Here the sequenced sample was PBMCs, taken before or after stereotactic body radiation therapy (not recorded which). This chain joins TRBV19 and TRBJ2-5; no definite D call. The CDR3 reads CASRRGDGIQYF. As DNA, the CDR3 is TGTGCCAGCAGGAGAGGAGATGGGATCCAGTACTTC. The full variable domain, with the rest looked up from reference TRBV19 and TRBJ2-5, is DGGITQSPKYLFRKEGQNVTLSCEQNLNHDAMYWYRQDPGQGLRLIYYSQIVNDFQKGDIAEGYSVSREKKESFPLTVTSAQKNPTAFYLCASRRGDGIQYFGPGTRLLVL.